This T cell receptor beta chain is drawn from a study of T cell responses to AZD1222 COVID-19 vaccine. The germline V gene has CDR1 MDHEN and CDR2 SYDVKM. This CDR3 region has 18 residues. J lost 5 bases, V lost 6 bases, and 16 bases had no gene match. This table comes from immunoSEQ multiplex PCR, and its TCRdb copy is limited to in-frame clones, with some not included. The data hold tens of thousands of clones, with more than 75% observed a single time. This sample comprised peripheral blood, obtained on day 0 of MenACWY control vaccination. J is TRBJ2-1 and V is TRBV28, with 10 bases matching TRBD1. This TCR was recovered from an adult in good health. CDR3: CASSTAGQGILRDNEQFF. The CDR3 DNA follows: TGTGCCAGCAGCACTGCGGGACAGGGGATCCTACGGGACAATGAGCAGTTCTTC.